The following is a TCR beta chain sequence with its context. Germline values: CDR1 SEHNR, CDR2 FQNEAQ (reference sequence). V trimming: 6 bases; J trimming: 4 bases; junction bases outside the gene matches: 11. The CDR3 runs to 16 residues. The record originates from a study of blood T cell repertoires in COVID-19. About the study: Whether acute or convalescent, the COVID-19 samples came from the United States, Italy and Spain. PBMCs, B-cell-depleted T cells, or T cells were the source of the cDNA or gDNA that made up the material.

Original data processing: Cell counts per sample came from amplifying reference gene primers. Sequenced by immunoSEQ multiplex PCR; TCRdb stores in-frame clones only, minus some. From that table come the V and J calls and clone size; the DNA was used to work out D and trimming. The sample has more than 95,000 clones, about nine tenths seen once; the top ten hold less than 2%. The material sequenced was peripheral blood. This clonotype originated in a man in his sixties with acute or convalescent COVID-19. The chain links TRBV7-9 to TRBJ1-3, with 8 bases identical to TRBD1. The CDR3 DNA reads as TGTGCCAGCAGTCGTCCGACAGGGGCCTCCGGAAACACCATATATTTT. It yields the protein CASSRPTGASGNTIYF. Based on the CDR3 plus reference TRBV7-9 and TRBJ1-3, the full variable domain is DTGVSQNPRHKITKRGQNVTFRCDPISEHNRLYWYRQTLGQGPEFLTYFQNEAQLEKSRLLSDRFSAERPKGSFSTLEIQRTEQGDSAMYLCASSRPTGASGNTIYFGEGSWLTVV.